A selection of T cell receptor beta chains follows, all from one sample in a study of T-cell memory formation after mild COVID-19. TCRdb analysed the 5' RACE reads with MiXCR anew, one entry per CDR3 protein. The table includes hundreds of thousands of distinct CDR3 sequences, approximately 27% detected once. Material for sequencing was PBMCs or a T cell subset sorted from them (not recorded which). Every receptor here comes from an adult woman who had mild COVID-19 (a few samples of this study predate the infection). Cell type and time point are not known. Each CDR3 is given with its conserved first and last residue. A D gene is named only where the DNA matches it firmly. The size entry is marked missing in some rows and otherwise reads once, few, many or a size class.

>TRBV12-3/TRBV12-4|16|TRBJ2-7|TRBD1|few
CASTGRLTGGWHEQYF
TGTGCCAGCACCGGGCGTCTGACAGGGGGCTGGCACGAGCAGTACTTC
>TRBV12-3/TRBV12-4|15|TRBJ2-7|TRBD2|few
CASSLGTSGLGEQYF
TGTGCCAGCAGTTTAGGCACTAGCGGCCTTGGGGAGCAGTACTTC
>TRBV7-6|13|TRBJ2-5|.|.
CASSLDSVETQYF
TGTGCCAGCAGCTTAGACAGTGTGGAGACCCAGTACTTC
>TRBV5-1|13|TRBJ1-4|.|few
CASSWGLNEKLFF
TGCGCCAGCAGCTGGGGGCTTAATGAAAAACTGTTTTTT
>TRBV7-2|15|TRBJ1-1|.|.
CASSLERRGGTEAFF
TGTGCCAGCAGCTTAGAGCGGAGAGGCGGCACTGAAGCTTTCTTT
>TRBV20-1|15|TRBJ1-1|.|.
CSARDRRGGGTEAFF
TGCAGTGCTAGAGATCGAAGAGGGGGTGGCACTGAAGCTTTCTTT
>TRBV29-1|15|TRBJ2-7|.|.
CSVYQAGIPSYEQYF
TGCAGCGTTTACCAGGCCGGGATTCCCTCCTACGAGCAGTACTTC
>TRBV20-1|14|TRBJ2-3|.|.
CSARVPEGTDTQYF
TGCAGTGCTAGAGTCCCGGAGGGCACAGATACGCAGTATTTT
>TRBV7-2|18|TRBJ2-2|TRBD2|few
CASSPGGRGIANTGELFF
TGTGCCAGCAGCCCGGGGGGTCGGGGGATCGCGAACACCGGGGAGCTGTTTTTT
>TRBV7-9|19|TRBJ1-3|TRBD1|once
CASTLYRGRPAPSGNTIYF
TGTGCCAGCACCCTCTACAGGGGAAGACCGGCCCCCTCTGGAAACACCATATATTTT
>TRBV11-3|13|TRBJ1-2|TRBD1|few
CASSQGEGSGYTF
TGTGCCAGCAGCCAGGGGGAGGGGTCTGGCTACACCTTC
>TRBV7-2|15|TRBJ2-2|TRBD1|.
CASSYTGTGPGELFF
TGTGCCAGCAGCTACACCGGGACAGGGCCCGGGGAGCTGTTTTTT
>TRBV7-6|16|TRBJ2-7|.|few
CASSLPPGPNSYEQYF
TGTGCCAGCAGCTTACCCCCAGGGCCCAACTCCTACGAGCAGTACTTC
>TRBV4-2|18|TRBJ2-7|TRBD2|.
CASSQAGGLAGEGYEQYF
TGTGCCAGCAGCCAAGCAGGGGGACTAGCGGGAGAGGGTTACGAGCAGTACTTC
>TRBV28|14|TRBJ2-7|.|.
CASSLRWQPYEQYF
TGTGCCAGCAGTTTACGATGGCAACCCTACGAGCAGTACTTC
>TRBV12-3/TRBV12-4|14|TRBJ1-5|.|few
CASSPGTSNQCQHF
TGTGCCAGCAGCCCCGGCACTAGCAATCAGTGCCAGCATTTT
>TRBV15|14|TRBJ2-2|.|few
CATVRGSNTGELFF
TGTGCCACCGTGAGGGGCTCGAACACCGGGGAGCTGTTTTTT
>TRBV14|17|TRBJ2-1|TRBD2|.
CASSKRLAGEGYNEQFF
TGTGCCAGCAGCAAACGACTAGCGGGAGAGGGATACAATGAGCAGTTCTTC
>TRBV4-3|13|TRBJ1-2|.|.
CASSQEGGAANTF
TGCGCCAGCAGCCAAGAGGGGGGGGCGGCGAACACCTTC
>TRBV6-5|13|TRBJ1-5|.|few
CASSLTQRQPQHF
TGTGCCAGCAGCCTTACCCAGCGTCAGCCCCAGCATTTT
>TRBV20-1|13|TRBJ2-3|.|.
CSARDESTDTQYF
TGCAGTGCTAGAGATGAGTCCACAGATACGCAGTATTTT
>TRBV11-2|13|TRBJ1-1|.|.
CASSLIRNTEAFF
TGTGCCAGCAGCTTAATCAGAAACACTGAAGCTTTCTTT
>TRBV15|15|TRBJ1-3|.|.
CATSTDLDNGNTIYF
TGTGCCACCAGCACGGACCTTGATAATGGAAACACCATATATTTT
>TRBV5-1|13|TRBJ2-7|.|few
CASSPDRVYEQYF
TGCGCCAGCAGCCCGGACAGAGTATACGAGCAGTACTTC
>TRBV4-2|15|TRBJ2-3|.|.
CASSQRDVGAGTQYF
TGTGCCAGCAGCCAACGGGACGTGGGAGCAGGGACGCAGTATTTT
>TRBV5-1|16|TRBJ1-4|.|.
CASSWGDTFRGEKLFF
TGCGCCAGCAGCTGGGGAGACACGTTCCGGGGAGAAAAACTGTTTTTT
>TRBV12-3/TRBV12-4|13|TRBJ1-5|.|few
CASATDLNQPQHF
TGTGCCAGCGCGACGGACCTCAATCAGCCCCAGCATTTT
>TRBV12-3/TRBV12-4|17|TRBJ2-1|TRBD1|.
CASSSTGVGLNYNEQFF
TGTGCCAGCAGTTCTACAGGGGTAGGTTTGAATTACAATGAGCAGTTCTTC
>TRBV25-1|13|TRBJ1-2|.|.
CASNTGGIGGYTF
TGTGCCAGCAATACCGGGGGGATAGGAGGCTACACCTTC
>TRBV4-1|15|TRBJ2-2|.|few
CASSQMDKNTGELFF
TGCGCCAGCAGCCAGATGGACAAGAACACCGGGGAGCTGTTTTTT
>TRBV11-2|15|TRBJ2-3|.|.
CASSPMWREGDTQYF
TGTGCCAGCAGCCCCATGTGGCGGGAAGGAGATACGCAGTATTTT
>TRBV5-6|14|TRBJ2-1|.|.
CASTLRGGGNEQFF
TGTGCCAGCACCCTGAGGGGAGGGGGCAACGAGCAGTTCTTC
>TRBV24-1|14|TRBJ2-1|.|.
CATSARGRHNEQFF
TGTGCCACCAGTGCCCGGGGGAGGCACAATGAGCAGTTCTTC
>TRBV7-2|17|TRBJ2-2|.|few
CASSRRQPTTGTGELFF
TGTGCCAGCAGCCGGAGGCAGCCCACGACGGGCACCGGGGAGCTGTTTTTT
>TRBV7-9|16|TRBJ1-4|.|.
CASSLGPGGLNEKLFF
TGTGCCAGCAGCTTAGGCCCTGGGGGCCTTAATGAAAAACTGTTTTTT
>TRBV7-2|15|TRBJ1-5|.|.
CASSLDSNSNQPQHF
TGTGCCAGCAGCTTGGACAGTAATAGCAATCAGCCCCAGCATTTT
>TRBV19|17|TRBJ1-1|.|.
CASSTNRPTVADTEAFF
TGTGCCAGTAGTACCAACCGTCCTACAGTGGCTGACACTGAAGCTTTCTTT
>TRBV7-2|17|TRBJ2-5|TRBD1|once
CASSRTYPRQGGETQYF
TGTGCCAGCAGCCGCACCTACCCGAGACAGGGCGGGGAGACCCAGTACTTC
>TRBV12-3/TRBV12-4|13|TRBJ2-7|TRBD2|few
CASSRGGNYEQYF
TGTGCCAGCAGTCGGGGGGGCAACTACGAGCAGTACTTC
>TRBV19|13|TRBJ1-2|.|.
CASSSLQGRGYTF
TGTGCCAGTAGTTCCTTACAGGGCCGTGGCTACACCTTC
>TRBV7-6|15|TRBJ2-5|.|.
CASSSIQTAQETQYF
TGTGCCAGCAGCTCCATACAGACCGCCCAAGAGACCCAGTACTTC
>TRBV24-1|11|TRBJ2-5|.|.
CATSDRSAQYF
TGTGCCACCAGTGATCGGTCGGCCCAGTACTTC
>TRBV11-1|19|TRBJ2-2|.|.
CASSLAGYLLERNTGELFF
TGTGCCAGCAGCTTAGCAGGGTACCTGCTGGAAAGGAACACCGGGGAGCTGTTTTTT
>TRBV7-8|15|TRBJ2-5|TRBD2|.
CASSLSAGGGETQYF
TGTGCCAGCAGCTTAAGCGCGGGAGGGGGGGAGACCCAGTACTTC
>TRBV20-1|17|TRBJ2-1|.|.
CSARQRAGASSYNEQFF
TGCAGTGCTAGACAGCGGGCAGGGGCGAGCTCCTACAATGAGCAGTTCTTC
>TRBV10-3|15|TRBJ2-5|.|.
CAIRRGVKGQETQYF
TGTGCCATCAGGAGGGGAGTGAAGGGCCAAGAGACCCAGTACTTC
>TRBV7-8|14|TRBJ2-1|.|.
CASSLDSSLNEQFF
TGTGCCAGCAGCTTAGATAGCTCCCTCAATGAGCAGTTCTTC
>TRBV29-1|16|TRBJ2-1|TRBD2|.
CSVEGKASGRANEQFF
TGCAGCGTTGAAGGGAAGGCTAGCGGGAGGGCGAATGAGCAGTTCTTC
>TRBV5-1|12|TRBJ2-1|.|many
CASSLAKHEQFF
TGCGCCAGCAGCTTGGCGAAGCATGAGCAGTTCTTC
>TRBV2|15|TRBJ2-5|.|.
CASSGPRSGVKTQYF
TGTGCCAGCAGTGGTCCCCGGTCGGGGGTGAAGACCCAGTACTTC
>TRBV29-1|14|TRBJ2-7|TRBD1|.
CSVESGTGGYEQYF
TGCAGCGTTGAATCCGGGACAGGGGGCTACGAGCAGTACTTC
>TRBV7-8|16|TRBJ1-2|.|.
CASSLVRFGANYGYTF
TGTGCCAGCAGCTTAGTTCGCTTTGGGGCTAACTATGGCTACACCTTC
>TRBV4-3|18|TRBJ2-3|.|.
CASSQAGYSGPSTDTQYF
TGCGCCAGCAGCCAAGCGGGTTATAGCGGTCCTAGCACAGATACGCAGTATTTT
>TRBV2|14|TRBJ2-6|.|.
CAGNRDSGANVLTF
TGTGCCGGTAACAGGGACTCTGGGGCCAACGTCCTGACTTTC
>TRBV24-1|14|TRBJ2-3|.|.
CATSPTGRGDTQYF
TGTGCCACCAGTCCAACGGGCCGTGGGGATACGCAGTATTTT